Shown below are 11 T cell receptor beta chains from a single sample sequenced in a study of T-cell reconstitution after alpha-beta-depleted transplantation in children. Preparation of the TCRbeta library involved a method that used unique molecular identifiers. A single record per CDR3 protein comes from TCRdb applying MiXCR to the PCR reads. The sample has 500,000 to 750,000 distinct CDR3 sequences, roughly 13% seen once. Sequenced material: PBMCs, mostly from graft donor cells, taken 360 days after TCRalphabeta/CD19-depleted stem cell transplant. These receptors all come from a male patient younger than 18 who had a stem cell transplant for acute myeloid leukemia, so the T cells may come from the graft donor.

This clonotype appeared many times. This chain joins TRBV20-1 and TRBJ2-7, with D unresolved. Germline V CDR1 and CDR2: DFQATT, SNEGSKA (reference sequence). The V end lost 5 bases, the J end lost 2 bases, and 7 bases lay between the germline ends. The CDR3 has 11 amino acids. This chain's CDR3 is CSAAVTYEQYF. The DNA for the CDR3 is TGCAGTGCTGCCGTAACCTACGAGCAGTACTTC.

The sample holds a few counts of this clonotype. The gene calls are TRBV29-1 and TRBJ2-7; D perhaps matches TRBD1 (5 bases). This CDR3 region has 13 residues. V lost 4 bases and J 1 base, leaving 11 bases between the germline ends. The germline V gene has CDR1 SQVTM and CDR2 ANQGSEA. CDR3 in DNA: TGCAGCGTTGCAGGCAGGGTATCCTACGAGCAGTACTTC. This translates into CSVAGRVSYEQYF.

This clonotype was detected a few times. The chain links TRBV7-9 to TRBJ2-3; 7 nucleotides align to TRBD2. Trimming removed 7 bases from V and 0 bases from J; junction bases left unmatched: 10. The CDR3 is 16 amino acids. The germline CDR1 and CDR2 sequences are SEHNR and FQNEAQ (reference sequence). The DNA of the CDR3 is TGTGCCAGCACCAGTACTCCTAGCGGTAGCACAGATACGCAGTATTTT. Translation gives CASTSTPSGSTDTQYF.

This clonotype was counted only a few times. The rearrangement uses TRBV3-1 and TRBJ2-1, with 10 nucleotides matching TRBD2. Germline V gene data show CDR1 as LGHDT and CDR2 as YNNKEL (reference sequence). The V gene end was trimmed by 1 base and the J gene end by 6 bases; junction bases not matched to a gene: 12. The length of the CDR3 is 18 residues. CDR3 loop: CASSQALPRTSGPNEQFF. CDR3 DNA: TGTGCCAGCAGCCAAGCCCTCCCGCGGACTAGCGGCCCCAATGAGCAGTTCTTC.

J is TRBJ2-7 and V is TRBV18, with TRBD1 identical over 8 bases. Looked up from germline, CDR1 is KGHSH and CDR2 is LQKENI. The V and J ends lost 4 bases and 7 bases, in that order; junction bases with no gene match: 12. This CDR3 is 15 amino acids long. The CDR3, as DNA: TGTGCCAGCTCACTAAATATCGTCAGGGGGCGAGAGCAGTACTTC. Amino acid sequence: CASSLNIVRGREQYF.

The genes are TRBV5-7 and TRBJ2-3; D is unclear. TRBV5-7 is filed as an ORF, its function uncertain. V gave up 1 base and J gave up 0 bases, with 9 bases separating them. The CDR3 sequence is 15 residues long. CDR3 bases: TGTGCCAGCAGCTTGAATGATCGCAGCACAGATACGCAGTATTTT. Translation gives CASSLNDRSTDTQYF.

This clonotype was counted a few times. The V and J genes are TRBV11-1 and TRBJ2-7, with TRBD1 identical over 7 bases. The V and J ends lost 5 bases and 5 bases, in that order; junction bases with no gene match: 12. This CDR3 is 15 amino acids long. From germline, CDR1 is SGHAT and CDR2 FQDESV (reference sequence). CDR3 bases: TGTGCCAGCAGCCAAGACGGACGAGGGGGCGACGAGCAGTACTTC. Translating it yields CASSQDGRGGDEQYF.

This clonotype was seen repeatedly, ten times or more. The CDR3 is CASSSRDRGRIETQYF. The CDR3 nucleotides are TGTGCCAGCAGTTCCCGGGACAGGGGTCGGATAGAGACCCAGTACTTC. The chain joins TRBV6-5 to TRBJ2-5, with 10 positions matching TRBD1. The CDR3 has 16 residues. Germline V gene lookup returns CDR1 MNHEY and CDR2 SVGAGI. With 4 bases clipped from V and 4 bases from J, the junction kept 9 bases outside the gene matches.

A few counts support this clonotype. The rearrangement joins TRBV4-2 to TRBJ2-5, with TRBD2 matching 12 bases. CDR1 is LGHNA, CDR2 YNFKEQ, per germline. The CDR3 length is 19 residues. Losses at the gene ends were 0 bases for V and 1 base for J; bases not matched to a gene: 9. CDR3 in DNA: TGTGCCAGCAGCCAAGAGTGGGCTAGCGGGAGGGCCGGCCAAGAGACCCAGTACTTC. Its translation is CASSQEWASGRAGQETQYF.

This clonotype was found many times. This chain links TRBV29-1 with TRBJ1-4; D remains ambiguous. Germline V lookup: CDR1 SQVTM, CDR2 ANQGSEA. Trimming stripped 1 base from V and 9 bases from J, with 9 bases between. The CDR3 covers 12 residues. This CDR3 is CSVEGSTKKLFF. CDR3 nucleotide sequence: TGCAGCGTTGAAGGCAGTACCAAAAAACTGTTTTTT.

The V call is TRBV6-1, the J call TRBJ2-5; 13 bases agree with TRBD2. With V trimmed by 5 bases and J by 1 base, 4 bases remained unmatched. The CDR3 has 16 residues. Germline V lookup: CDR1 MNHNS, CDR2 SASEGT. CDR3 residues: CASSRGLAGPQETQYF. The CDR3 bases are TGTGCCAGCAGTCGGGGACTAGCGGGGCCCCAAGAGACCCAGTACTTC.